The 31 T cell receptor beta chains reported below all come from one sample, sequenced in a study of control samples from healthy donors and cancer patients. The table came from immunoSEQ multiplex PCR; TCRdb's copy has only in-frame clones and leaves some out. The data show some 49,000 clones, 90% to 95% seen once. Sequencing was carried out using PBMCs. These receptor sequences come from a man aged 25-40 years with colorectal cancer.

This clone occurred once. This chain connects TRBV6-5 to TRBJ2-1, with 7 positions matching TRBD1. The CDR3 covers 14 residues. Germline V gene data show CDR1 as MNHEY and CDR2 as SVGAGI. Losses at the gene ends were 5 bases for V and 6 bases for J; bases not matched to a gene: 7. The CDR3 is CASSPWDSLNEQFF. The CDR3 nucleotides are TGTGCCAGCAGTCCTTGGGACAGTCTCAATGAGCAGTTCTTC.

V gene TRBV9 combines with J gene TRBJ2-3; no firm D call. Germline V lookup: CDR1 SGDLS, CDR2 YYNGEE. The CDR3 loop spans 14 amino acids. The V end lost 0 bases, the J end lost 6 bases, and 11 bases lay between the germline ends. The CDR3 spells CASSVDPALDTQYF. CDR3 DNA: TGTGCCAGCAGCGTAGACCCTGCCTTGGATACGCAGTATTTT.

The chain joins TRBV21-1 to TRBJ1-2. TRBV21-1 is a pseudogene segment. This CDR3 comprises 17 residues. The CDR3 DNA reads TGTGCCAGCAGCAAAGACTCTAGAGGTAGGTTCGACTATGGCTACACCTTC. Translated, it gives CASSKDSRGRFDYGYTF.

The V gene is TRBV5-1, the J gene TRBJ1-3; D remains unclear. This CDR3 contains 17 residues. V lost 2 bases, J lost 4 bases, and 19 bases lay in between. Per germline, CDR1 SGHRS and CDR2 YFSETQ. CDR3 bases: TGCGCCAGCAGCTTCACCACCCAAGGGAACGCCGGAAACACCATATATTTT. Protein product: CASSFTTQGNAGNTIYF.

The gene calls are TRBV25-1 and TRBJ1-1; D gene uncertain. The CDR3 is 15 residues long. Trimming took off 3 bases at V and 5 bases at J, with 16 bases between the two ends. Germline V lookup: CDR1 MGHDK, CDR2 SYGVNS. In DNA, the CDR3 is TGTGCCAGCAGTGATCCGTTCGAGGGTGGAACTGAAGCTTTCTTT. It specifies CASSDPFEGGTEAFF.

The chain has TRBV7-9 and TRBJ1-3; no clear D gene. Trimming left V 5 bases short and J 8 bases short, with 7 bases between. The CDR3 is 11 residues long. CDR1 is SEHNR and CDR2 is FQNEAQ in the germline V gene (reference sequence). The CDR3 protein is CASSPTYTIYF. The CDR3, as DNA: TGTGCCAGCAGCCCGACATACACCATATATTTT.

The rearrangement uses TRBV6-1 and TRBJ1-5; D may be TRBD1 (6 bases). Germline V gene sequence: CDR1 MNHNS, CDR2 SASEGT. V was clipped by 2 bases and J by 3 bases, with 11 bases between them. The CDR3 extends over 15 amino acids. The CDR3 here is CASSERAGVNQPQHF. CDR3 in DNA: TGTGCCAGCAGTGAACGAGCAGGGGTCAATCAGCCCCAGCATTTT.

This clone was observed a few times. The J gene is TRBJ1-5, the V gene TRBV18; possibly TRBD1 for D (6 bases). Germline lookup yields CDR1 KGHSH and CDR2 LQKENI. Trimming stripped 5 bases from V and 0 bases from J, with 23 bases between. The CDR3 is made up of 19 amino acids. CDR3 coding DNA: TGTGCCAGCTCATCGCGGCCCTCTGGGGGGGCGAATAGCAATCAGCCCCAGCATTTT. Protein sequence: CASSSRPSGGANSNQPQHF.

The rearrangement joins TRBV9 to TRBJ2-7; the D gene could be TRBD1 or TRBD2 (5 bases each). Germline assignment: CDR1 SGDLS and CDR2 YYNGEE. The germline V and J ends were trimmed by 0 bases and 3 bases, with 13 bases remaining between them. This CDR3 comprises 15 residues. CDR3 region: CASSVGGVLGYEQYF. As DNA, the CDR3 is TGTGCCAGCAGCGTAGGAGGGGTGTTAGGCTACGAGCAGTACTTC.

This chain joins TRBV19 and TRBJ2-7; perhaps TRBD1 as D (7 bases). The CDR3 contains 14 residues. The V and J ends lost 3 bases and 4 bases respectively, with 13 bases between them. Looked up from germline, CDR1 is LNHDA and CDR2 is SQIVND (reference sequence). The CDR3 region is CASSIVQGGYEQYF. CDR3 sequence (DNA): TGTGCCAGTAGTATTGTCCAGGGGGGATACGAGCAGTACTTC.

The rearrangement joins TRBV6-5 to TRBJ2-4, with 7 bases that match TRBD1. CDR1 is MNHEY and CDR2 is SVGAGI in the germline V gene. The CDR3 is 15 residues long. Trimming cost V 6 bases and J 0 bases; bases outside gene matches: 5. CDR3 residues: CASRRKGAAKNIQYF. DNA for the CDR3: TGTGCCAGCAGGAGGAAGGGGGCAGCCAAAAACATTCAGTACTTC.

The gene calls are TRBV7-2 and TRBJ2-2; 8 bases line up with TRBD2. CDR3 length: 16 amino acids. The J segment lost 6 bases and the V segment lost 1 base, leaving 7 bases of the junction unmatched. Per the germline V gene, CDR1 is SGHTA and CDR2 is FQGNSA. The DNA for the CDR3 is TGTGCCAGCAGCTTAGGTCTCAACGGGGGGGCCGGGGAGCTGTTTTTT. This gives the protein CASSLGLNGGAGELFF.

The V call is TRBV4-3, the J call TRBJ2-5; TRBD2 might be the D (6 bases). The V end lost 3 bases, the J end lost 3 bases, and 11 bases lay between the germline ends. Germline V gene sequence: CDR1 LGHNA, CDR2 YSLEER. The CDR3 has 14 amino acids. CDR3 coding DNA: TGCGCCAGCAGCCATAGCGGTGGGGAAGAGACCCAGTACTTC. It codes for CASSHSGGEETQYF.

This sequence joins TRBV7-2 and TRBJ2-3, with D possibly TRBD2 on 5 matching bases. Germline V gene data show CDR1 as SGHTA and CDR2 as FQGNSA. This CDR3 has 15 residues. Deletions cut 5 bases from V and 6 bases from J, with 18 bases between. The CDR3 region has the DNA TGTGCCAGCAGCCCGCGGGTTTCTGTATTTGATACGCAGTATTTT. The encoded protein is CASSPRVSVFDTQYF.

V and J are TRBV10-3 and TRBJ1-4, with no clear D. This CDR3 is built from 15 residues. CDR1 ENHRY and CDR2 SYGVKD come from the germline V gene. Trimming stripped 3 bases from V and 3 bases from J, with 11 bases between. In nucleotides, the CDR3 is TGTGCCATCAGTGATCCGGGATCGGCTAATGAAAAACTGTTTTTT. This sequence encodes CAISDPGSANEKLFF.

The sample holds a few counts of this clone. This chain links TRBV15 with TRBJ1-4, with D maybe TRBD1 (6 bases). V lost 2 bases to trimming and J lost 3 bases, with 10 bases between them. The V gene's germline CDR1 is LNHNV and CDR2 YYDKDF (reference sequence). The CDR3 length is 15 residues. In DNA, the CDR3 is TGTGCCACCAGCAGATACAGGGAGGCTAATGAAAAACTGTTTTTT. Its protein is CATSRYREANEKLFF.

The chain joins TRBV23-1 to TRBJ1-2; 8 nucleotides match TRBD1. TRBV23-1 is known as an ORF, though its function is uncertain. V was clipped by 0 bases and J by 4 bases; unmatched bases: 10. The CDR3 contains 17 residues. The CDR3 protein is CASSQSPPDTGGYGYTF. CDR3 DNA: TGCGCCAGCAGTCAATCCCCACCGGATACAGGGGGCTATGGCTACACCTTC.

The chain combines TRBV7-2 with TRBJ1-3; D is undetermined. Trimming removed 2 bases from V and 4 bases from J, with 12 bases in between. CDR1 SGHTA and CDR2 FQGNSA come from the germline V gene. This CDR3 comprises 15 residues. The CDR3 bases are TGTGCCAGCAGCTTATCGACAAGGTCAGGAAACACCATATATTTT. Protein product: CASSLSTRSGNTIYF.

DNA for the CDR3: TGTGCCAGCAGCTTCCCGTGGACATACCAGAACACTGAAGCTTTCTTT. Translation: CASSFPWTYQNTEAFF. The chain is built from TRBV5-8 and TRBJ1-1; perhaps TRBD1 as D (5 bases). V lost 2 bases and J lost 1, with 15 bases in between. The CDR3 covers 16 residues. CDR1 is SGHTS, CDR2 YDEGEE, per germline. Complete variable domain (other parts from reference TRBV5-8 and TRBJ1-1): EAGVTQSPTHLIKTRGQQATLRCSPISGHTSVYWYQQALGLGLQFLLWYDEGEERNRGNFPPRFSGRQFPNYSSELNVNALELEDSALYLCASSFPWTYQNTEAFFGQGTRLTVV.

V is TRBV7-2 and J is TRBJ2-1, with D tentatively TRBD1 (6 bases). The CDR3 has 13 amino acids. Germline assignment: CDR1 SGHTA and CDR2 FQGNSA. V lost 2 bases to trimming and J lost 10 bases, with 12 bases between them. The CDR3 sequence: CASSLRDQGEQFF. Here the CDR3 DNA reads TGTGCCAGCAGCTTAAGGGACCAGGGGGAGCAGTTCTTC. Variable domain in full (rest from reference TRBV7-2 and TRBJ2-1): GAGVSQSPSNKVTEKGKDVELRCDPISGHTALYWYRQSLGQGLEFLIYFQGNSAPDKSGLPSDRFSAERTGGSVSTLTIQRTQQEDSAVYLCASSLRDQGEQFFGPGTRLTVL.

The chain recombines TRBV5-1 with TRBJ2-5; 7 bases map to TRBD1. Germline assignment: CDR1 SGHRS and CDR2 YFSETQ. J gave up 1 base and V 8 bases, and 5 bases lay outside the gene matches. The CDR3 has 13 amino acids. The CDR3 spells CASTTGSQETQYF. The CDR3 region has the DNA TGCGCCAGTACGACAGGGTCCCAAGAGACCCAGTACTTC.

The chain employs TRBV6-2 or TRBV6-3 and TRBJ1-6; TRBD1 matches at 11 bases. Per the germline V gene, CDR1 is MNHEY and CDR2 is SVGEGT. This CDR3 has 17 amino acids. The junction had 8 bases not matched to a gene; V was cut back by 2 bases and J by 8 bases. CDR3 sequence: CASSYGQGASSDSPLHF. The CDR3 DNA reads TGTGCCAGCAGTTACGGACAGGGGGCGAGTTCGGATTCACCCCTCCACTTT.

The V and J genes are TRBV11-2 and TRBJ1-2; D is perhaps TRBD1 (5 bases). Germline CDR1 and CDR2: SGHAT and FQNNGV. Trimming took off 0 bases at V and 3 bases at J, with 11 bases between the two ends. The CDR3 contains 15 residues. This CDR3 reads CASSLDPQGYYGYTF. CDR3 bases: TGTGCCAGCAGCTTAGATCCCCAGGGCTACTATGGCTACACCTTC. Looking up the rest from reference TRBV11-2 and TRBJ1-2 gives the full variable domain: EAGVAQSPRYKIIEKRQSVAFWCNPISGHATLYWYQQILGQGPKLLIQFQNNGVVDDSQLPKDRFSAERLKGVDSTLKIQPAKLEDSAVYLCASSLDPQGYYGYTFGSGTRLTVV.

The chain carries TRBV6-6 and TRBJ1-2, with 10 bases identical to TRBD1. This CDR3 is 15 amino acids long. Germline V gene lookup returns CDR1 MNHNY and CDR2 SVGAGI (reference sequence). With 2 bases clipped from V and 4 bases from J, the junction kept 4 bases outside the gene matches. The CDR3 sequence is CASSYTGTGAYGYTF. In nucleotides, the CDR3 is TGTGCCAGCAGTTACACCGGGACAGGGGCCTATGGCTACACCTTC.

The rearrangement uses TRBV7-9 and TRBJ2-3; D possibly corresponds to TRBD2 (5 bases). V was pared by 1 base and J by 0 bases, with 8 bases between. The CDR3 is 15 amino acids. Germline V gene sequence: CDR1 SEHNR, CDR2 FQNEAQ (reference sequence). The CDR3 nucleotides read TGTGCCAGCAGCTTAGGGCGGGTAAGCACAGATACGCAGTATTTT. This sequence encodes CASSLGRVSTDTQYF.

This chain connects TRBV25-1 to TRBJ2-3; D uncertain. Germline loops: CDR1 MGHDK, CDR2 SYGVNS. Trimming took off 2 bases at V and 1 base at J, with 4 bases between the two ends. The CDR3 is 13 residues long. CDR3 in DNA: TGTGCCAGCAGTGAAGCTGGCACAGATACGCAGTATTTT. The encoded protein is CASSEAGTDTQYF.

The rearrangement links TRBV2 to TRBJ1-2; D gene ambiguous. Trimming cost V 5 bases and J 8 bases, with 9 bases left between them. The germline CDR1 and CDR2 sequences are SNHLY and FYNNEI. CDR3 length: 11 amino acids. The CDR3 nucleotides read TGTGCCAGCAGTTTAACAGTAGGCTACACCTTC. This codes for CASSLTVGYTF.

The genes are TRBV6-2 or TRBV6-3 and TRBJ2-7; no clear D gene. Between the trimmed V and J ends, which lost 6 bases and 5 bases, there was a span of 14 bases. The germline CDR1 and CDR2 sequences are MNHEY and SVGEGT. CDR3 length: 13 amino acids. The CDR3 loop is CASSPAYLHEQYV. CDR3 bases: TGTGCCAGCAGCCCCGCCTATCTCCACGAGCAGTACGTC.

The chain recombines TRBV27 with TRBJ1-3, with D perhaps TRBD1 (5 bases). V lost 5 bases and J 4 bases, leaving 12 bases between the germline ends. The CDR3 extends over 14 amino acids. Germline CDR1 MNHEY, CDR2 SMNVEV (reference sequence). DNA of the CDR3: TGTGCCAGCAGTCTGGTCGCAGGGGGAAACACCATATATTTT. This codes for CASSLVAGGNTIYF.

The CDR3 DNA is TGCGCCAGCAGTCCCCGGACTAGCGGGGGGGCCGTCTACAATGAGCAGTTCTTC. Translated: CASSPRTSGGAVYNEQFF. This chain joins TRBV23-1 and TRBJ2-1, with 15 bases aligning to TRBD2. TRBV23-1 is labeled an ORF, and its function is uncertain. With 4 bases clipped from V and 3 bases from J, the junction kept 7 bases outside the gene matches. CDR3 size: 18 residues.

The chain recombines TRBV6-5 with TRBJ1-5, with D hard to call. CDR1 and CDR2 from the germline V gene are MNHEY and SVGAGI. CDR3 size: 12 residues. Trimming took 6 bases from V and 3 from J, leaving 6 bases between them. The CDR3 sequence is CASRGLNQPQHF. Here the CDR3 DNA reads TGTGCCAGCAGAGGGCTCAATCAGCCCCAGCATTTT.